These T cell receptor beta chains were read from a single sample in a study of T-cell memory formation after mild COVID-19. TCRdb reprocessed the 5' RACE reads via MiXCR and lists one record per CDR3 protein. This table has about 290,000 distinct CDR3 sequences, 18% appearing once. The source material was PBMCs or a T cell subset sorted from them (not recorded which). Receptors originate from a young man who had mild COVID-19 (a few samples of this study predate the infection). Cell type and time point are not known. Both conserved end residues are trimmed from each CDR3.

v_call: TRBV20-1
cdr3_aa: SASGATEAF

v_call: TRBV29-1
cdr3_aa: SVQTGISNQPQH

v_call: TRBV12-5
cdr3_aa: ASGLAQFGGRLYNEQF

v_call: TRBV29-1
cdr3_aa: SATGTDTFGTEAF

v_call: TRBV6-5
cdr3_aa: ASSYSGPPGPQH

v_call: TRBV4-1
cdr3_aa: ASSPGTPPRETQY

v_call: TRBV5-4
cdr3_aa: ASSQTSSSYNEQF

v_call: TRBV6-5
cdr3_aa: ASSPTRLYGYT

v_call: TRBV9
cdr3_aa: ASSVAGVTDTQY

v_call: TRBV6-1
cdr3_aa: ASSALVISTDTQY

v_call: TRBV6-5
cdr3_aa: ASRGQESYEQY

v_call: TRBV20-1
cdr3_aa: SARDRGRWYNEQF

v_call: TRBV18
cdr3_aa: ASSPQSRGDTEAF

v_call: TRBV4-1
cdr3_aa: ASSPWVRRGPTEKLF

v_call: TRBV7-2
cdr3_aa: ASSSRTAETQY

v_call: TRBV6-2/TRBV6-3
cdr3_aa: ASSYVGLNYEQY